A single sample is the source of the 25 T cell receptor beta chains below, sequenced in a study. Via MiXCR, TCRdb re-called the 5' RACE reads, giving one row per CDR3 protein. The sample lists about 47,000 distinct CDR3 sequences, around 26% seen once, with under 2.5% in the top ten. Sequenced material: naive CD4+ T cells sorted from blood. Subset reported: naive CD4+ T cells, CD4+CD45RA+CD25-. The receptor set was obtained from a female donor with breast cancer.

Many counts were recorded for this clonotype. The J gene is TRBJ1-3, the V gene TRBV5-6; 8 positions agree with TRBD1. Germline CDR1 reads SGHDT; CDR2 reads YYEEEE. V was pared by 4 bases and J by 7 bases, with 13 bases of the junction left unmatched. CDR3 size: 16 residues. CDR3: CASSRTTGALGNTIYF. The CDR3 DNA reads TGTGCCAGCAGCCGCACGACAGGGGCCCTGGGGAACACCATATATTTT. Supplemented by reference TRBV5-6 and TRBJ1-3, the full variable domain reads DAGVTQSPTHLIKTRGQQVTLRCSPKSGHDTVSWYQQALGQGPQFIFQYYEEEERQRGNFPDRFSGHQFPNYSSELNVNALLLGDSALYLCASSRTTGALGNTIYFGEGSWLTVV.

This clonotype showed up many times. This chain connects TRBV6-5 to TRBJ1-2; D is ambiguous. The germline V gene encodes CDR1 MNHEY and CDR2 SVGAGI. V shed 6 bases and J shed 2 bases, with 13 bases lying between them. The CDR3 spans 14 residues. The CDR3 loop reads CASSPDQWNYGYTF. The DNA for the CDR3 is TGTGCCAGCAGCCCGGACCAGTGGAACTATGGCTACACCTTC.

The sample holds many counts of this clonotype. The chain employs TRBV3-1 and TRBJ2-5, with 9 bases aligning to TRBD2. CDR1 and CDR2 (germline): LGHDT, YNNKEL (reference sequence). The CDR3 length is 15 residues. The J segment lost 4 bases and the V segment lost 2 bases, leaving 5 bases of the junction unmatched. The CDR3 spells CASSQFLAGPETQYF. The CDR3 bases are TGTGCCAGCAGCCAATTTCTAGCGGGACCAGAGACCCAGTACTTC.

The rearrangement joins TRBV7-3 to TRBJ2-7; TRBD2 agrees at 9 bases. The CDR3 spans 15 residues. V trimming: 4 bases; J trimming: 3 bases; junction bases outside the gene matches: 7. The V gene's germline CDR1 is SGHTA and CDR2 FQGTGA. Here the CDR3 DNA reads TGTGCCAGCAGCTACACCGGGACTAGCTACTACGAGCAGTACTTC. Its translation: CASSYTGTSYYEQYF.

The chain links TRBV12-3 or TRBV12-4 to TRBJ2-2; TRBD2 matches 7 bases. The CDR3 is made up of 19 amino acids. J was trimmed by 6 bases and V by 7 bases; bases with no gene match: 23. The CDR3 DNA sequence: TGTGCCAGCATCTTGGAGGGACTATTCGGGGGAGACGAGGCCGGGGAGCTGTTTTTT. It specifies CASILEGLFGGDEAGELFF.

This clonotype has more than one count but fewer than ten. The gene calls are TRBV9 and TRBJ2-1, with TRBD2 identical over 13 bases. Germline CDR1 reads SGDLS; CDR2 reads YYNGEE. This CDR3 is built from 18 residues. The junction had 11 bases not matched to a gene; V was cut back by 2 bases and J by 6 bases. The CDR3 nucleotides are TGTGCCAGCAGCGTTGCCACTAGCGGGAGGGCTCTGTCCAATGAGCAGTTCTTC. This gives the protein CASSVATSGRALSNEQFF.

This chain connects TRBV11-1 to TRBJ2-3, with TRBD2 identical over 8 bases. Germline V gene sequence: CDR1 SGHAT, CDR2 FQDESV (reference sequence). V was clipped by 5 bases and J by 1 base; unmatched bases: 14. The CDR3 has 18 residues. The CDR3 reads CASSHSGRAARGTDTQYF. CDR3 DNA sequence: TGTGCCAGCAGCCACAGCGGGAGAGCGGCTAGGGGCACAGATACGCAGTATTTT. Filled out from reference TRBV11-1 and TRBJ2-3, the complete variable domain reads EAEVAQSPRYKITEKSQAVAFWCDPISGHATLYWYRQILGQGPELLVQFQDESVVDDSQLPKDRFSAERLKGVDSTLKIQPAELGDSAMYLCASSHSGRAARGTDTQYFGPGTRLTVL.

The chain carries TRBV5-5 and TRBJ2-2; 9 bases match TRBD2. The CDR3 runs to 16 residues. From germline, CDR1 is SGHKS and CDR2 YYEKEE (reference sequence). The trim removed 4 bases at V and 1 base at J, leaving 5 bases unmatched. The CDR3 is CASSLSGRMNTGELFF. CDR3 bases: TGTGCCAGCAGCCTAAGCGGGAGGATGAACACCGGGGAGCTGTTTTTT.

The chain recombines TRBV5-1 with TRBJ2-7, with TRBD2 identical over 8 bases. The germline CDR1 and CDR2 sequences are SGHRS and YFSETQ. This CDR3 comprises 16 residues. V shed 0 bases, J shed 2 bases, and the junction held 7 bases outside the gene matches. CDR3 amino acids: CASSLVSGRVTYEQYF. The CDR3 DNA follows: TGCGCCAGCAGCTTGGTGAGCGGGAGAGTGACCTACGAGCAGTACTTC. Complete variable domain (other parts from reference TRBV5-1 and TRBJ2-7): KAGVTQTPRYLIKTRGQQVTLSCSPISGHRSVSWYQQTPGQGLQFLFEYFSETQRNKGNFPGRFSGRQFSNSRSEMNVSTLELGDSALYLCASSLVSGRVTYEQYFGPGTRLTVT.

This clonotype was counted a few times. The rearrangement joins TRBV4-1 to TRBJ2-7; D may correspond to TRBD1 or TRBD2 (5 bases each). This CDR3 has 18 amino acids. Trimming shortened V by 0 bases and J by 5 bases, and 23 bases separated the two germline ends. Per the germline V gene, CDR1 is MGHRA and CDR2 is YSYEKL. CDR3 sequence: CASSQDPSGAGTPNEQYF. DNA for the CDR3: TGCGCCAGCAGCCAAGATCCGTCCGGGGCCGGGACCCCTAACGAGCAGTACTTC.

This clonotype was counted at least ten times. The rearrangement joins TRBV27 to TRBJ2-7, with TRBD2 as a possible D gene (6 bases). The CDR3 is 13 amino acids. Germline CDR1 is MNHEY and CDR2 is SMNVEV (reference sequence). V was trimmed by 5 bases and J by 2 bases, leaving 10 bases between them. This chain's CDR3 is CASSPGSAYEQYF. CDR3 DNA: TGTGCCAGCAGTCCCGGGAGCGCCTACGAGCAGTACTTC.

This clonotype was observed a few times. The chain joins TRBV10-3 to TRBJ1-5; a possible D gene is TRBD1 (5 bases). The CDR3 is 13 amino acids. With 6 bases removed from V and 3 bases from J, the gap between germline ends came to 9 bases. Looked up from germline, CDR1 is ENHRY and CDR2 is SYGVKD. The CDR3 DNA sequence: TGTGCCATCAGGGCAGGGCTCAATCAGCCCCAGCATTTT. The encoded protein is CAIRAGLNQPQHF.

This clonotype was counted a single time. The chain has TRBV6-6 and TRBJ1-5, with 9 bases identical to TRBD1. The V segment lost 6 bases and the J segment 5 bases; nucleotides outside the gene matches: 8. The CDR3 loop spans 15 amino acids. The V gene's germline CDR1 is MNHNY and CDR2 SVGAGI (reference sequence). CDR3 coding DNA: TGTGCCAGCAGGCTCGGGGACAGGGCACATCAGCCCCAGCATTTT. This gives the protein CASRLGDRAHQPQHF.

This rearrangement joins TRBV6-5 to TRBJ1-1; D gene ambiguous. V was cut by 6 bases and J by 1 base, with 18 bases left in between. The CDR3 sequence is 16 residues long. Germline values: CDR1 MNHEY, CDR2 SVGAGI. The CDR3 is CASRHRPGRPNTEAFF. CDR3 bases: TGTGCCAGCAGGCACCGCCCCGGGAGGCCGAACACTGAAGCTTTCTTT.

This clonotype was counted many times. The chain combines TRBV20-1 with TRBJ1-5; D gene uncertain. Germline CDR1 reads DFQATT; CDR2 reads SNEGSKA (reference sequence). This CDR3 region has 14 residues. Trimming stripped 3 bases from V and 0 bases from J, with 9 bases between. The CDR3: CSARRSYSNQPQHF. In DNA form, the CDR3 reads TGCAGTGCTAGGAGATCGTATAGCAATCAGCCCCAGCATTTT.

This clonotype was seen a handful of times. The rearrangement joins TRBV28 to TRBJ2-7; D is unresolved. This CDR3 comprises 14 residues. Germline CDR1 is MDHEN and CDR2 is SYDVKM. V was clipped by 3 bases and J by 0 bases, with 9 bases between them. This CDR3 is CASSFSAGSYEQYF. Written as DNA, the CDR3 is TGTGCCAGCAGTTTTTCGGCAGGCTCCTACGAGCAGTACTTC. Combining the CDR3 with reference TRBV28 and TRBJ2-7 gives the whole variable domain DVKVTQSSRYLVKRTGEKVFLECVQDMDHENMFWYRQDPGLGLRLIYFSYDVKMKEKGDIPEGYSVSREKKERFSLILESASTNQTSMYLCASSFSAGSYEQYFGPGTRLTVT.

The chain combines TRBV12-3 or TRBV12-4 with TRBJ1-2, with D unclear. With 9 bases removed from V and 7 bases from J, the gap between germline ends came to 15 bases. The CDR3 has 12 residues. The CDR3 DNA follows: TGTGCCAGTAACGTAAGGTTCGGTGGCTACACCTTC. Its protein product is CASNVRFGGYTF.

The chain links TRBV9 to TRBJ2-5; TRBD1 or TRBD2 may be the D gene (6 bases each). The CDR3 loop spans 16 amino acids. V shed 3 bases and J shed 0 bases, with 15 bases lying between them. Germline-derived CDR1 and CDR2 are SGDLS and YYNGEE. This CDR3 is CASSESGGGHQETQYF. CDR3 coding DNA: TGTGCCAGCAGCGAATCCGGAGGGGGACACCAAGAGACCCAGTACTTC.

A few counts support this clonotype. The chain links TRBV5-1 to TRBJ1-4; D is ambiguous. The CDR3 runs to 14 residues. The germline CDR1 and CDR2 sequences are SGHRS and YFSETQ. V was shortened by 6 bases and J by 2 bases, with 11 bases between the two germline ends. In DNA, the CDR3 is TGCGCCAGCAAGGGTGGGCAGACTAATGAAAAACTGTTTTTT. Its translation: CASKGGQTNEKLFF.

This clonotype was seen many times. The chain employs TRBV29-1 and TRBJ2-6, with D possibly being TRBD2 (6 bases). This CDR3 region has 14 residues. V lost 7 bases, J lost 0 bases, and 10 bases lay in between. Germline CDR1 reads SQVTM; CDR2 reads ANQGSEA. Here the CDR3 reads CSAGSSSGANVLTF. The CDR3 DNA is TGCAGCGCCGGGAGTAGCTCTGGGGCCAACGTCCTGACTTTC.

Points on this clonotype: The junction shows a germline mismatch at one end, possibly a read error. CDR3 DNA sequence: TGCAGCGTTTCAGAGGACGGGACAAGGCCGTATTTC. It is translated as CSVSEDGTRPYF. The rearrangement joins TRBV29-1 to TRBJ2-1; tentative D call: TRBD1 (6 bases). The V gene's germline CDR1 is SQVTM and CDR2 ANQGSEA. The CDR3 totals 12 residues.

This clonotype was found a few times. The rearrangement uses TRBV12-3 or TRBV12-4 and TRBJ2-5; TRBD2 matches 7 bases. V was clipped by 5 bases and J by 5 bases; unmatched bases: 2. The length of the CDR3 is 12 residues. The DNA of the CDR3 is TGTGCCAGCAGTAGCGGGACGGAGACCCAGTACTTC. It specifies CASSSGTETQYF.

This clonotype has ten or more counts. The CDR3 reads CASVSPGTGGETQYF. CDR3 in DNA: TGTGCCAGCGTCAGTCCCGGGACAGGGGGAGAGACCCAGTACTTC. The chain recombines TRBV6-6 with TRBJ2-5; 11 nucleotides line up with TRBD1. This CDR3 comprises 15 residues. The germline gives CDR1 MNHNY, CDR2 SVGAGI (reference sequence). Trimming took 8 bases from V and 4 from J; bases not matched to a gene: 9.

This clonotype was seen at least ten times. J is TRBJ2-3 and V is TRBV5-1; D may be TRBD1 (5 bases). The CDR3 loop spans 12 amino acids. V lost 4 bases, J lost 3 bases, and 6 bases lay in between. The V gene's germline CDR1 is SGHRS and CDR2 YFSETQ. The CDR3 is CASSPGTDTQYF. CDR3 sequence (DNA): TGCGCCAGCAGCCCAGGGACAGATACGCAGTATTTT.

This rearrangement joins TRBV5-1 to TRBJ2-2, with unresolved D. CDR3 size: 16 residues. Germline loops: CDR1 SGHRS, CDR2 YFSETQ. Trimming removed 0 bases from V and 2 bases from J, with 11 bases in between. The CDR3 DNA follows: TGCGCCAGCAGCTTGGGTGGCCCGGTAAACACCGGGGAGCTGTTTTTT. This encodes CASSLGGPVNTGELFF.